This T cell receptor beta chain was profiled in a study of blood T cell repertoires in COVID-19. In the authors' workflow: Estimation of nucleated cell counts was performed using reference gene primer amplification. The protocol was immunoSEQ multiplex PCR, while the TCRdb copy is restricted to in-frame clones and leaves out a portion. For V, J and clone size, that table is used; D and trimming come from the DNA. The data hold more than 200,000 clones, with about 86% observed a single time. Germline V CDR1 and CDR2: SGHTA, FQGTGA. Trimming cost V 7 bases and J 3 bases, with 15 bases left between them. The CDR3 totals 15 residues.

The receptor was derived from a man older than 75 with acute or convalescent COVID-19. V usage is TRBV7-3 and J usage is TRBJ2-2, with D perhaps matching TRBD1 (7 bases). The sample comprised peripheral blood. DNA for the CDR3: TGTGCCAGCAACAAAGGGGGCGGGGACACCGGGGAGCTGTTTTTT. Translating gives CASNKGGGDTGELFF.